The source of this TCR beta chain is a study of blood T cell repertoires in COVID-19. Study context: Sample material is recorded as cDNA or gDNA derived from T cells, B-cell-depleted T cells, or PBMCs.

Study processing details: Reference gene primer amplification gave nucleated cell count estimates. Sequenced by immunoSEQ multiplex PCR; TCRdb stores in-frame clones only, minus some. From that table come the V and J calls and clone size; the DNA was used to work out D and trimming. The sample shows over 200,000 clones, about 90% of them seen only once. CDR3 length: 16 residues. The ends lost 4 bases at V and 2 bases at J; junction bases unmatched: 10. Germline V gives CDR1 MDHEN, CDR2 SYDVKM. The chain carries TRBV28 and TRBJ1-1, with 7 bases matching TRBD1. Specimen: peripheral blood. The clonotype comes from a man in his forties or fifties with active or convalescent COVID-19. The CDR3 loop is CASSSSHRGFNTEAFF. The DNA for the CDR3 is TGTGCCAGCAGTTCCTCCCACAGGGGATTCAACACTGAAGCTTTCTTT.